Below, one TCR beta chain is given with its context. The antigen is undetermined. Within the sample, other DNA sequences also encode this same CDR3. This sample stems from a study of shared clonotypes between healthy human individuals. The CDR3 totals 13 residues. The germline V gene encodes CDR1 SGHDN and CDR2 FVKESK. The germline V and J ends were trimmed by 1 base and 4 bases, with 4 bases remaining between them. Study results and caveats: Sorted-subset samples were not fully sequenced, rarefaction indicated. Sample collection involved blood only; tissue repertoires are likely different.

The assay used deep level. Repertoires were generated with immunoSEQ multiplex PCR, while TCRdb's copy carries only in-frame clones and drops some. The repertoire has millions of clones, roughly 92% of them found once; the top ten carry 0.13% to 0.15%. Sequenced: naive CD4+ T cells sorted from blood. As to subset: CD45RA+ positively selected. The chain employs TRBV14 and TRBJ1-4; no reliable D call. This TCR was sampled from a young man in good health. The CDR3 reads CASSQGLNEKLFF. The CDR3, as DNA: TGTGCCAGCAGCCAAGGGCTTAATGAAAAACTGTTTTTT.